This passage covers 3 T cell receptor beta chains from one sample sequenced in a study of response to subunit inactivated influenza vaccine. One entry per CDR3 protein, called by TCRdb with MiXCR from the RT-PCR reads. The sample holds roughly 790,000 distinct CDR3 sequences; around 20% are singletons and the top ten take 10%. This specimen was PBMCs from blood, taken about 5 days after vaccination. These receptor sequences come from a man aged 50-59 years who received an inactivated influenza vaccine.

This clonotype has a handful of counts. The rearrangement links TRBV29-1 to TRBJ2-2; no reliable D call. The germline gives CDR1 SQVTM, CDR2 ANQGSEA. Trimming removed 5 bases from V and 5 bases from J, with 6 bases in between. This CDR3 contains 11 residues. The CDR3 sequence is CSVLVTGELFF. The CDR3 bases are TGCAGCGTTCTCGTAACCGGGGAGCTGTTTTTT.

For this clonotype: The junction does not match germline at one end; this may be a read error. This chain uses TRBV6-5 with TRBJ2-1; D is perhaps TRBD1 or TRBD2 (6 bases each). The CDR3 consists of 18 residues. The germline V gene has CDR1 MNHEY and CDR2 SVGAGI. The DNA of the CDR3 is TGTGCCAGCAGTTACTATGGGACATTTAGGGGGGCCGGCAATGAGCACTTCTTC. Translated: CASSYYGTFRGAGNEHFF.

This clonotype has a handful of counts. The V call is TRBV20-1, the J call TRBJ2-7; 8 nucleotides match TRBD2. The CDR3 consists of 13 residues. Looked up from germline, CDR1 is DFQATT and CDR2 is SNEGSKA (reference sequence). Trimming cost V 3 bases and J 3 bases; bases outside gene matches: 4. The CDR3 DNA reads TGCAGTGCTAGCCCTAGCGGGTTCTACGAGCAGTACTTC. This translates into CSASPSGFYEQYF.